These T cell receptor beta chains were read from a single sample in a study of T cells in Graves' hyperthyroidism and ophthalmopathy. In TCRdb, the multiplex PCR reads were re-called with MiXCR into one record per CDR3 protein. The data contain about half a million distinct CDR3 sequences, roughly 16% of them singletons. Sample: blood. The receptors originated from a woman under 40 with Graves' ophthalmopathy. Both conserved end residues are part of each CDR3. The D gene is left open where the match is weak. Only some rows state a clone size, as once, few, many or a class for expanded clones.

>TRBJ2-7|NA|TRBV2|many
TGTGCCAGCAGTCCCGACAGGAGGGATAACTACGAGCAGTACTTC
CASSPDRRDNYEQYF
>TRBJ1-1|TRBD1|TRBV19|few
TGTGCCAGTATTGTGGACAGGGCGGGTTCTGAAGCTTTCTTT
CASIVDRAGSEAFF
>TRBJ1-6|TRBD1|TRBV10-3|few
TGTGCCATCAGCCCCACAGGGGATGGTTCACCCCTCCACTTT
CAISPTGDGSPLHF
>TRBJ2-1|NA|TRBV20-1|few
TGCAGTGCTAGAGATCTCAGGGGCGCGTACAATGAGCAGTTCTTC
CSARDLRGAYNEQFF
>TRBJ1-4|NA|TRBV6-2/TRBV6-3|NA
TGTGCCAGCAGGAGACCTGACAGCTCAACTAATGAAAAACTGTTTTTT
CASRRPDSSTNEKLFF
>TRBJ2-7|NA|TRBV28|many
TGTGCCAGGGAGATCAGGGGCTCCTACGAGCAGTACTTC
CAREIRGSYEQYF
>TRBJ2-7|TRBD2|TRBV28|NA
TGTGCCTGCAGTTTTTTGGGAGGGTACGAGCAGTACTTC
CACSFLGGYEQYF
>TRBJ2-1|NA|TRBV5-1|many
TGCGCCAGCAGCTTGGCACTCGGGCGGCGTGAGCAGTTCTTC
CASSLALGRREQFF
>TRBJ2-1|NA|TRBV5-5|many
TGTGCCAGCAGCGCCACCCCTTTTAATGAGCAGTTCTTC
CASSATPFNEQFF
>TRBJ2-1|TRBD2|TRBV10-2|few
TGCGCCAGCAGTGACGGGGGTCTAGCGGTTAAAAATGAGCAGTTCTTC
CASSDGGLAVKNEQFF
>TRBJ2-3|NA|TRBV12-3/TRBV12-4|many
TGTGCCAGCAGTTTAGTACCGCGGGGGCGGGCAGATACGCAGTATTTT
CASSLVPRGRADTQYF
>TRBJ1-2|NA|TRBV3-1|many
TGTGCCAGCAGAAATACGGGTGTGGACTATGGCTACACCTTC
CASRNTGVDYGYTF
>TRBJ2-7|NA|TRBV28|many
TGTGCCAGCAGTTTATGGGACAGAACCTACGAGCAGTACTTC
CASSLWDRTYEQYF
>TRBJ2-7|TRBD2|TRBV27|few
TGTGCCAGCAGTTTACAGAGGACTAGCGGGTACGAGCAGTACTTC
CASSLQRTSGYEQYF
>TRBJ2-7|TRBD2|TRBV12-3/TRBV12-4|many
TGTGCCAGCAGCCCACCAGCGCGGGAGTACGAGCAGTACTTC
CASSPPAREYEQYF
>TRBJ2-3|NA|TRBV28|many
TGTGCCAGCAGTTTATCCGGACCCTACACGCAGTATTTT
CASSLSGPYTQYF
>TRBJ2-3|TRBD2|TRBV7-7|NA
TGTGCTAGCGGACTAGCGGGAGTACCAGATACGCAGTATTTT
CASGLAGVPDTQYF
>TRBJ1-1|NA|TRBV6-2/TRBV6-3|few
TGTGCCAGCTTGTCGGGGACTGAAGCTTTCTTT
CASLSGTEAFF
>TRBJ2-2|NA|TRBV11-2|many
TGTGCCAGCAGTTTATCAGGACTGAAGGGGACCACCGGGGAGCTGTTTTTT
CASSLSGLKGTTGELFF
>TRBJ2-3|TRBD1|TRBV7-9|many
TGTGCCAGCAGCTTAGGACCGGGACAGAGGGGCACAGATACGCAGTATTTT
CASSLGPGQRGTDTQYF
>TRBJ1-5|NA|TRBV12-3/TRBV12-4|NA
TGTGCCAGCAGTTTAGAGGTTAGCAATCAGCCCCAGCATTTT
CASSLEVSNQPQHF
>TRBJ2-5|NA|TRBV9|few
TGTGCCAGCAGCGTAGAGGAGGGGACCCAGTACTTC
CASSVEEGTQYF
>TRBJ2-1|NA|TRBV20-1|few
TGCAGTGCATCAACTTCACGACCTCTAGAGGTGGGCTACAATGAGCAGTTCTTC
CSASTSRPLEVGYNEQFF
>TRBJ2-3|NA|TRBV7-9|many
TGTGCCAGCAGCTCCCCGGATCAGGAACGGGGGACGCAGTATTTT
CASSSPDQERGTQYF
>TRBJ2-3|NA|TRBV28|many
TGTGCCACCCACCGGAGAGGCACAGATACGCAGTATTTT
CATHRRGTDTQYF
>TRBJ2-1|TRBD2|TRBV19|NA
TGTGCCAGTAGCCGGACTAGCGGGAGGACTCGGACCAAGGAGCAGTTCTTC
CASSRTSGRTRTKEQFF
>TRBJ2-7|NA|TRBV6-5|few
TGTGCCAGCAGTTACCCCACAGATTACGAGCAGTACTTC
CASSYPTDYEQYF
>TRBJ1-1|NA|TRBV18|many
TGTGCCAGCTCACCTTCGGTGAACACTGAAGCTTTCTTT
CASSPSVNTEAFF
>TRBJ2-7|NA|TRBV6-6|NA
TGTGCCAGCAGTTACAGGGGGGGGCCCTACGAGCAGTACTTC
CASSYRGGPYEQYF
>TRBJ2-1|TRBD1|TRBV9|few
TGTGCCAGCAGCCTCGACAGGGCTGTCAAAGAGCAGTTCTTC
CASSLDRAVKEQFF
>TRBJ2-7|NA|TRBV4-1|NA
TGCGCCAGCAGCCAAGATGGGCGGGGTTCCATTTACGAGCAGTACTTC
CASSQDGRGSIYEQYF
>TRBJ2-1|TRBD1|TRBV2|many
TGTGCCAGCAGAATGGGGACAGGGTATCCCTACAATGAGCAGTTCTTC
CASRMGTGYPYNEQFF
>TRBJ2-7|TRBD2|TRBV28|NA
TGTGCCAGCACCCGGGAGGGATTGCGCGAGCAGTACTTC
CASTREGLREQYF
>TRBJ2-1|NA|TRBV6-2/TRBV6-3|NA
TGTGCCAGCAGTTTTCAAGCTGGCGGCAATGAGCAGTTCTTC
CASSFQAGGNEQFF
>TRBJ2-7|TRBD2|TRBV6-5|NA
TGTGCCAGCAGTTACCGGGAGGATCTCTACGAGCAGTACTTC
CASSYREDLYEQYF
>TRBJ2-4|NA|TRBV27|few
TGTGCCAGCAGTTGGGACATCGGAAACATTCAGTACTTC
CASSWDIGNIQYF
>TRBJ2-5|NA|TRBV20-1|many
TGCAGTGCTAGAGAATCTGGGATTCAAGAGACCCAGTACTTC
CSARESGIQETQYF
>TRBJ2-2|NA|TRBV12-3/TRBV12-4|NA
TGTGCCAGCAGTTTCAGAGGGGGAGGACTAGAGGGGAACACCGGGGAGCTGTTTTTT
CASSFRGGGLEGNTGELFF
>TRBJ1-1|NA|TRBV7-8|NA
TGTGCCAGCAGCAAGAGACCTGGGTTGGACACTGAAGCTTTCTTT
CASSKRPGLDTEAFF
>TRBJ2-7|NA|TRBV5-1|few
TGCGCCAGCAGCTTGGCTGACGGGTCCCGCTCCTACGAGCAGTACTTC
CASSLADGSRSYEQYF
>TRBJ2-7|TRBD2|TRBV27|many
TGTGCCAGCAGTTCCCTCGAGCGGGGCCCCTACGAGCAGTACTTC
CASSSLERGPYEQYF
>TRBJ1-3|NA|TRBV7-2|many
TGTGCCAGCAGCCCCTTTAGGGATAGTGGAAACACCATATATTTT
CASSPFRDSGNTIYF
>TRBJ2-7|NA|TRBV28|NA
TGTGCCAGCAGTTTAATCTGGCAGCAGGAGTTGTACGAGCAGTACTTC
CASSLIWQQELYEQYF
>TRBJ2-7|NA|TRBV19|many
TGTGCCAGTAGTATGGGCGTAAACTCCTACGAGCAGTACTTC
CASSMGVNSYEQYF
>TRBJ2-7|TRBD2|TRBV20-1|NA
TGCAGTGCTAGAGTCCCCGGTGAAGTAGCGGGGGGTTACGAGCAGTACTTC
CSARVPGEVAGGYEQYF
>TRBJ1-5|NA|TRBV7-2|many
TGTGCCAGCAGCTCCAGTAGTAGCAATCAGCCCCAGCATTTT
CASSSSSSNQPQHF
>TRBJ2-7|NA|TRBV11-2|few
TGTGCCAGCAGCTTAGCCCTTTGGTCCGAGCAGTACTTC
CASSLALWSEQYF
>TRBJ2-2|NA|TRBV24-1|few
TGTGCCACCAGTGATCCCTCCTCCGTGAGGGGAGACGGGGAGCTGTTTTTT
CATSDPSSVRGDGELFF
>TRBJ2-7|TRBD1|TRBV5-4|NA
TGTGCCAGCAGCTTGTTCAGGGGGCGAACCTACGAGCAGTACTTC
CASSLFRGRTYEQYF
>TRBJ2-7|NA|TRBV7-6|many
TGTGCCAGCAGCCCCGGGCCCAAAGCCTCCTACGAGCAGTACTTC
CASSPGPKASYEQYF
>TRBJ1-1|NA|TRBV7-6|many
TGTGCCAGCAGCCCACCGGGGGGGCACACTGAAGCTTTCTTT
CASSPPGGHTEAFF
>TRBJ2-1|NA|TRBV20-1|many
TGCAGCGTTCCGGAAGGGAGTGGGTTCTTC
CSVPEGSGFF
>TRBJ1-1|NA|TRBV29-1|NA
TGCAGTGAGGCGGGGGGCAATGGGATCACTGAAGCTTTCTTT
CSEAGGNGITEAFF
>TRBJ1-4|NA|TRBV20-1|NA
TGCAGTGCTAAGAGGGGGAGGAAAGAAAAACTGTTTTTT
CSAKRGRKEKLFF
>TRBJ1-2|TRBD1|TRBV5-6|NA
TGTGCCAGCAGCGGGGGGACAGGGGGACGGGGCTACACCTTC
CASSGGTGGRGYTF
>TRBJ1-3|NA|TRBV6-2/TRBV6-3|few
TGTGCCAGCAGTCGCCGACAGTCTGGAAACACCATATATTTT
CASSRRQSGNTIYF
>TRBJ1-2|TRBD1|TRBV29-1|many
TGCAGCGTTAAACAGCCGGGACAGGGCTATGGCTACACCTTC
CSVKQPGQGYGYTF
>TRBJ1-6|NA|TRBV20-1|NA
TGCAGTGCTAGCATCAACAGCAATTCACCCCTCCACTTT
CSASINSNSPLHF
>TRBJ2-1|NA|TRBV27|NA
TGTGCCAGCAGTTTATCGACAGGTTACAATGAGCAGTTCTTC
CASSLSTGYNEQFF